The clone carrying this T cell receptor beta chain was observed a handful of times. This sample is part of a study of blood T cell repertoires in COVID-19. Study-level information: Spain, Italy and the United States supplied samples that represented acute and convalescent COVID-19. In each case, the material was cDNA or gDNA derived from T cells, B-cell-depleted T cells, or PBMCs.

Per the study methods: Scientists estimated how many nucleated cells there were by amplifying reference gene primers. Repertoires were generated with immunoSEQ multiplex PCR, while TCRdb's copy carries only in-frame clones and drops some. V and J calls and clone size come straight from that table; D and trimming were deduced from the DNA. The sample has over 35,000 clones; roughly 80% are singletons. The TCR originated in a man aged 55 to 70 with active COVID-19. The sequenced material came from peripheral blood.

CDR3 nucleotides: TGTGCCAGCAGCCAAGATCTCTGGCGGAGAAGCTCCTACGAGCAGTACTTC. This gives the protein CASSQDLWRRSSYEQYF. V is TRBV3-1 (or the pseudogene TRBV3-2) and J is TRBJ2-7; D is undetermined. V was clipped by 0 bases and J by 0 bases, with 15 bases between them. Germline loops: CDR1 LGHDT, CDR2 YNNKEL (reference sequence). The CDR3 runs 17 residues.